Listed below are T cell receptor beta chains from one sample, sequenced in a study of cytomegalovirus exposure and HLA in healthy donors. Sequenced by immunoSEQ multiplex PCR; TCRdb stores in-frame clones only, minus some. The repertoire consists of about 110,000 clones, with 79% occurring once and the leading ten covering 2.5% to 3.5%. Sequenced input: PBMCs. All receptors come from a woman under 30 in good health and CMV-seropositive. Each CDR3 is given with its conserved first and last residue. Each record gives: CDR3 protein, CDR3 DNA, V gene, D gene, clone size, J gene. A D gene is named only where the DNA matches it firmly. Rows may omit the clone size; those that give it use once, few, many or a size class.

CASSLTRTGSNYGYTF,TGTGCCAGCAGTCTGACGAGGACAGGGTCTAACTATGGCTACACCTTC,TRBV27,TRBD1,.,TRBJ1-2
CASISNYGYTF,TGTGCCAGCATCAGTAACTATGGCTACACCTTC,TRBV5-5,.,.,TRBJ1-2
CATSTPEGTDTQYF,TGTGCCACCAGCACCCCCGAGGGCACAGATACGCAGTATTTT,TRBV15,.,few,TRBJ2-3
CASSESLAALNEQFF,TGTGCCAGCAGTGAAAGTCTAGCGGCACTCAATGAGCAGTTCTTC,TRBV25-1,TRBD2,.,TRBJ2-1
CASTRTVQNYEQYF,TGTGCCAGCACCAGAACAGTACAGAACTACGAGCAGTACTTC,TRBV2,.,.,TRBJ2-7
CASSTYQETQYF,TGTGCCAGTAGTACGTACCAAGAGACCCAGTACTTC,TRBV19,.,.,TRBJ2-5
CASSFLAGEADTQYF,TGTGCCAGCAGCTTCCTAGCGGGAGAGGCAGATACGCAGTATTTT,TRBV11-2,TRBD2,.,TRBJ2-3
CASSLGLASADTQYF,TGCGCCAGCAGCTTGGGACTAGCGAGCGCAGATACGCAGTATTTT,TRBV5-1,TRBD2,.,TRBJ2-3
CASSYLDRWNTEAFF,TGCGCCAGCAGCTATCTCGACAGATGGAACACTGAAGCTTTCTTT,TRBV5-1,.,.,TRBJ1-1
CASSFGQVNNEQFF,TGTGCCAGCAGTTTTGGACAGGTTAACAATGAGCAGTTCTTC,TRBV28,TRBD1,few,TRBJ2-1
CATWALYEQYF,TGTGCCACCTGGGCCCTCTACGAGCAGTACTTC,TRBV10-3,.,.,TRBJ2-7